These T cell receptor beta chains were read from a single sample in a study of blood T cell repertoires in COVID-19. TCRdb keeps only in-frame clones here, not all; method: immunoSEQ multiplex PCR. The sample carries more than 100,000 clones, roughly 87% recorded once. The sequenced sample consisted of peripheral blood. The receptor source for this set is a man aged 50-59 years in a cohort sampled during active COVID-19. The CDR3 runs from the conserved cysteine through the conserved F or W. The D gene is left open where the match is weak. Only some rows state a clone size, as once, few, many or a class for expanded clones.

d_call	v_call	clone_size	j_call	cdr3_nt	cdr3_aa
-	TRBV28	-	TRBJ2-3	TGTGCCAGCAGTCCCTCGGGAGCGGTTATCACAGATACGCAGTATTTT	CASSPSGAVITDTQYF
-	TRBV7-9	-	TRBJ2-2	TGTGCCAGCAGCTTTGACAGCACCGGGGAGCTGTTTTTT	CASSFDSTGELFF
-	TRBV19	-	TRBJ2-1	TGTGCCAGTAGTACGACAGGTATCAAGCAGTTCTTC	CASSTTGIKQFF
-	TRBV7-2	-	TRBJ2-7	TGTGCCAGCAGCTTAGCGCCGGGACTGGGCTACGAGCAGTACTTC	CASSLAPGLGYEQYF
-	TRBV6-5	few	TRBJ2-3	TGTGCCAGCAGCATAACACGATCCACAGATACGCAGTATTTT	CASSITRSTDTQYF
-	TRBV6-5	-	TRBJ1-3	TGTGCCAGCAGTTACTCGGCAGAAACCTCTGGAAACACCATATATTTT	CASSYSAETSGNTIYF
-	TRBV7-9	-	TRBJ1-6	TGTGCCAGCAGCTTAGGACAGCCGAGCTCCTATAATTCACCCCTCCACTTT	CASSLGQPSSYNSPLHF
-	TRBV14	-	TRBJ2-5	TGTGCCAGCAGCCAAGACGGGTACCAAGAGACCCAGTACTTC	CASSQDGYQETQYF
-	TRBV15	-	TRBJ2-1	TGTGCCACCAGCAGAGATCGGGTTTCCAATGAGCAGTTCTTC	CATSRDRVSNEQFF
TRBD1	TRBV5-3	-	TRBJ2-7	TGTGCCGGGTCCCGGGACAGAACCTACGAGCAGTACTTC	CAGSRDRTYEQYF
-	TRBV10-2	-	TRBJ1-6	TGCGCCAGCAGTGAGAGGCCAGGGGAGTTTTCACCCCTCCACTTT	CASSERPGEFSPLHF
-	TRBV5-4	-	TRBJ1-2	TGTGCCAGCAGCCCGGAAGAGGGTTTGGCCCATGGCTACACCTTC	CASSPEEGLAHGYTF
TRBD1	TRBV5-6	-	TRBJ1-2	TGTGCCAGCAGCTACCGGACAGGAATTTTTCGCGGCTACACCTTC	CASSYRTGIFRGYTF
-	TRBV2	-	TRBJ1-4	TGTGCCAGCAGTGGACAGGCAGCAACTAATGAAAAACTGTTTTTT	CASSGQAATNEKLFF
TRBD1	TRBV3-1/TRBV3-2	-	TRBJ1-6	TGTGCCAGCAGCCGAACAGGGGGCGATTCACCCCTCCACTTT	CASSRTGGDSPLHF
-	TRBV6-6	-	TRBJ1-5	TGTGCCAGCAGTTACGGAAAGGGGAGGGAGCCCCAGCATTTT	CASSYGKGREPQHF
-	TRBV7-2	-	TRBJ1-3	TGTGCCAGCAGCTCCCAGCAGGGCTCTGGAAACACCATATATTTT	CASSSQQGSGNTIYF
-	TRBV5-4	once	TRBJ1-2	TGTGCCAGCAGCTTTGGAGGGACGGCGGGGGGAAACTATGGCTACACCTTC	CASSFGGTAGGNYGYTF
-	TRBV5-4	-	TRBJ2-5	TGTGCCAGCAGCTTGCGCGCAGGGCGAGAGACCCAGTACTTC	CASSLRAGRETQYF
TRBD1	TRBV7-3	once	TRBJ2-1	TGTGCCAGCAGCCTAACAGGGGGCAATGAGCAGTTCTTC	CASSLTGGNEQFF
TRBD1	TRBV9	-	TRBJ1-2	TGTGCCAGCAGCGTAAGGGGTGGAGGGGGACAGGGTTATGGCTACACCTTC	CASSVRGGGGQGYGYTF
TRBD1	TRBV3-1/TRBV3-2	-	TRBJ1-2	TGTGCCAGCAGCGCCCGGGACAGAGAGCTCTATGGCTACACCTTC	CASSARDRELYGYTF